This TCR beta chain comes out of a study of TIL therapy for anti-PD-1-resistant metastatic lung cancer. As for the study in general: Most patients had lung adenocarcinoma. Tumors carried a median about 1.6 non-synonymous mutations per megabase.

Deletions cut 8 bases from V and 0 bases from J, with 10 bases between. Germline-derived CDR1 and CDR2 are SNHLY and FYNNEI. The CDR3 is made up of 13 amino acids. This clone was seen a few times. As for time point: pre-treatment sample, taken before nivolumab and TIL therapy. The libraries were made with immunoSEQ v3. Using immunoSEQ multiplex PCR, the repertoire was profiled, and TCRdb retains in-frame clones only, with some absent. The sample yields just under 60,000 clones, less than 75% seen once. The gene calls are TRBV2 and TRBJ1-2, with D unresolved. Sequences were derived from blood, sampled at baseline. The clonotype originates from a person aged 25 to 79 with non-small cell lung cancer. The CDR3: CASGTVANYGYTF. The CDR3 DNA reads TGTGCCAGCGGCACGGTGGCTAACTATGGCTACACCTTC. The full variable domain, its missing parts supplied by reference TRBV2 and TRBJ1-2, is EPEVTQTPSHQVTQMGQEVILRCVPISNHLYFYWYRQILGQKVEFLVSFYNNEISEKSEIFDDQFSVERPDGSNFTLKIRSTKLEDSAMYFCASGTVANYGYTFGSGTRLTVV.